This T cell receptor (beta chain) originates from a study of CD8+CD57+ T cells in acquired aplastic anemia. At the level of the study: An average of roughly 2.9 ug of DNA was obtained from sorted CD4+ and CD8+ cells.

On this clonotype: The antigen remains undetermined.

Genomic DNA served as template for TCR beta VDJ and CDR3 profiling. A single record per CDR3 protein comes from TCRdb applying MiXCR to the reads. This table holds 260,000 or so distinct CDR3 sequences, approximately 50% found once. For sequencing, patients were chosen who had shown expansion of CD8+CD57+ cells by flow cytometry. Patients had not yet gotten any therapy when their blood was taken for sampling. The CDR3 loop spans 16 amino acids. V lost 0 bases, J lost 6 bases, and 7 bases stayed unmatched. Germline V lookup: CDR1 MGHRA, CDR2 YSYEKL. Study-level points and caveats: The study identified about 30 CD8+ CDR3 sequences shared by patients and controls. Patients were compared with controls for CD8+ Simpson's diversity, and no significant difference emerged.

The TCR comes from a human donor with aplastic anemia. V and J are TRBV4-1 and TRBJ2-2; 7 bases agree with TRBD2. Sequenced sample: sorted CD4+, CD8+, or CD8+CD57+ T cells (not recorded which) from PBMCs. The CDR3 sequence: CASSQDALAGAGELFF. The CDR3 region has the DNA TGCGCCAGCAGCCAAGATGCTCTCGCGGGAGCCGGGGAGCTGTTTTTT.